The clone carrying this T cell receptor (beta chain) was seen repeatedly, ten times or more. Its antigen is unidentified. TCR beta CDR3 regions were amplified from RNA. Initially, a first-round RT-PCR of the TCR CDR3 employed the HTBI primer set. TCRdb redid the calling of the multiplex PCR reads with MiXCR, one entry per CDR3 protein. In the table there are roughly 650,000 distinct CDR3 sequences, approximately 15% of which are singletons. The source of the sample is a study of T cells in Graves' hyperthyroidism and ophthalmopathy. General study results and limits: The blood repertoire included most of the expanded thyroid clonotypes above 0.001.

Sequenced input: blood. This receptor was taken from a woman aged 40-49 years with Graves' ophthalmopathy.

The DNA for the CDR3 is TGTGCCAGCATGAGGGCTAGCGGGGGGGAATACAATGAGCAGTTCTTC. Encoded protein: CASMRASGGEYNEQFF. The chain couples TRBV6-1 to TRBJ2-1, with TRBD2 matching over 12 bases. Trimming took 7 bases from V and 4 from J; bases not matched to a gene: 8. CDR1 is MNHNS, CDR2 SASEGT, per germline. The CDR3 is made up of 16 amino acids.